Each of the 21 T cell receptor beta chains below was sequenced from the same sample in a study of shared clonotypes between healthy human individuals. The protocol was immunoSEQ multiplex PCR, while the TCRdb copy is restricted to in-frame clones and leaves out a portion. This table holds 2 million to 2.5 million clones, more than 85% found once. The sample was naive CD4+ T cells from PBMCs. Subset specified: CD45RA+ positively selected. The receptors originated from a man younger than 35 in good health. Some clones in this sample may be carry-over from other donors' samples.

In regard to this clone: This same CDR3 is encoded by further DNA sequences in the sample. V usage is TRBV5-1 and J usage is TRBJ2-5, with D hard to call. This CDR3 contains 14 residues. V was pared by 2 bases and J by 2 bases, with 10 bases between. The germline gives CDR1 SGHRS, CDR2 YFSETQ. CDR3 region: CASSLLGTQETQYF. In DNA form, the CDR3 reads TGCGCCAGCAGCTTATTGGGTACTCAAGAGACCCAGTACTTC.

This rearrangement joins TRBV5-1 to TRBJ2-7; D possibly corresponds to TRBD2 (7 bases). V lost 3 bases, J lost 0 bases, and 22 bases lay in between. There are 18 residues in the CDR3. CDR1 and CDR2 (germline): SGHRS, YFSETQ. The chain's CDR3 is CASSSDPFGGASSYEQYF. DNA of the CDR3: TGCGCCAGCAGCTCAGACCCTTTTGGGGGGGCCAGCTCCTACGAGCAGTACTTC.

This clone was observed a single time. The chain combines TRBV19 with TRBJ1-1; the match to TRBD1 covers 9 bases. Germline-derived CDR1 and CDR2 are LNHDA and SQIVND (reference sequence). V was pared by 7 bases and J by 4 bases, with 10 bases of the junction left unmatched. This CDR3 region has 15 residues. The CDR3 spells CASKSSGTGFTEAFF. The CDR3 nucleotides are TGTGCCAGTAAAAGTTCCGGGACAGGGTTCACTGAAGCTTTCTTT.

The table lists this clone with a few counts. Different DNA sequences within this sample yield the same CDR3. This chain connects TRBV5-1 to TRBJ1-4; no reliable D call. Trimming took 0 bases from V and 8 from J, leaving 8 bases between them. The CDR3 loop spans 13 amino acids. CDR1 is SGHRS, CDR2 YFSETQ, per germline. The CDR3 nucleotides are TGCGCCAGCAGCTTGGTGGAAGGGGAAAAACTGTTTTTT. Its translation: CASSLVEGEKLFF.

This chain joins TRBV14 and TRBJ1-2; D might be TRBD1 (5 bases). The germline gives CDR1 SGHDN, CDR2 FVKESK. V was clipped by 4 bases and J by 2 bases, with 17 bases between them. This CDR3 spans 16 amino acids. The CDR3 is CASSLRVLTTNYGYTF. CDR3 coding DNA: TGTGCCAGCAGCCTCAGGGTCCTTACAACCAACTATGGCTACACCTTC.

This sequence joins TRBV15 and TRBJ1-2, with 10 positions matching TRBD1. Germline loops: CDR1 LNHNV, CDR2 YYDKDF (reference sequence). The CDR3 spans 17 residues. V dropped 1 base and J dropped 8; count of bases not matched to a gene: 13. DNA for the CDR3: TGTGCCACCAGCAGAGGCGGTGAGGGGACAGGGGCGCGGGGCTACACCTTC. It yields the protein CATSRGGEGTGARGYTF.

A remark on this clone: Other DNA sequences in the same sample also yield this CDR3. This sequence joins TRBV29-1 and TRBJ2-7, with D uncertain. The ends were cut back, 6 bases at V and 2 bases at J, with 11 bases in the middle. This CDR3 contains 12 residues. From germline, CDR1 is SQVTM and CDR2 ANQGSEA. The CDR3 spells CSVETDTYEQYF. The DNA of the CDR3 is TGCAGCGTAGAGACGGATACCTACGAGCAGTACTTC.

About this clone: Other DNA sequences in this specimen translate into the identical CDR3. This chain uses TRBV6-1 with TRBJ2-1, with 10 nucleotides matching TRBD1. The CDR3 spans 15 residues. V shed 4 bases, J shed 3 bases, and the junction held 3 bases outside the gene matches. Germline lookup yields CDR1 MNHNS and CDR2 SASEGT. The CDR3 is CASSARDRGYNEQFF. CDR3 nucleotides: TGTGCCAGCAGTGCCCGGGACAGGGGCTACAATGAGCAGTTCTTC.

In the case of this clone: This sample also contains other DNA sequences that code for the same CDR3. The V and J genes are TRBV11-3 and TRBJ2-1; 9 bases map to TRBD1. With V trimmed by 5 bases and J by 2 bases, 4 bases remained unmatched. Germline CDR1 is SGHNT and CDR2 is YENEEA. The CDR3 is 15 residues long. The CDR3 DNA is TGTGCCAGCAGCCACGGACAGGGGACCTACAATGAGCAGTTCTTC. It translates to CASSHGQGTYNEQFF.

This sequence joins TRBV7-9 and TRBJ2-7, with TRBD1 identical over 7 bases. J lost 6 bases, V lost 5 bases, and 4 bases had no gene match. CDR3 length: 12 residues. Germline-derived CDR1 and CDR2 are SEHNR and FQNEAQ (reference sequence). CDR3 in amino acids: CASSRDSFEQYF. CDR3 nucleotides: TGTGCCAGCAGCCGGGACAGTTTCGAGCAGTACTTC.

V is TRBV18 and J is TRBJ2-7; the match to TRBD2 covers 8 bases. CDR3 length: 18 amino acids. The germline V gene has CDR1 KGHSH and CDR2 LQKENI. J was trimmed by 0 bases and V by 6 bases; bases with no gene match: 16. The DNA of the CDR3 is TGTGCCAGCTCGACCGGCAGGGTGACGAGCGGGAGCTCCTACGAGCAGTACTTC. Translation gives CASSTGRVTSGSSYEQYF. The complete variable domain, with remaining parts taken from reference TRBV18 and TRBJ2-7, reads NAGVMQNPRHLVRRRGQEARLRCSPMKGHSHVYWYRQLPEEGLKFMVYLQKENIIDESGMPKERFSAEFPKEGPSILRIQQVVRGDSAAYFCASSTGRVTSGSSYEQYFGPGTRLTVT.

The chain joins TRBV28 to TRBJ2-7; perhaps TRBD1 as D (5 bases). The germline V and J ends were trimmed by 2 bases and 6 bases, with 17 bases remaining between them. The CDR3 is 15 amino acids. Looked up from germline, CDR1 is MDHEN and CDR2 is SYDVKM. Here the CDR3 DNA reads TGTGCCAGCAGTTTACCCCGTTCTCAGGGTGGCGAGCAGTACTTC. Translating gives CASSLPRSQGGEQYF.

V gene TRBV10-3 combines with J gene TRBJ1-1; tentatively, D is TRBD1 (5 bases). Germline V CDR1 and CDR2: ENHRY, SYGVKD. The CDR3 consists of 16 residues. Trimming removed 0 bases at V and 4 bases at J, with 15 bases between. The CDR3 spells CAISESRAGKVTEAFF. The CDR3 DNA is TGTGCCATCAGTGAGTCGCGGGCAGGGAAGGTCACTGAAGCTTTCTTT.

This clone was seen a few times. V gene TRBV1 combines with J gene TRBJ1-1; TRBD1 was called by the table and not checked on the DNA. TRBV1 is labeled a pseudogene. The CDR3 totals 13 residues. The CDR3 DNA follows: TGCACCAGCAGCCAAGGGGACAGCCTTGAAGCTTTCTTT. It translates to CTSSQGDSLEAFF.

In nucleotides, the CDR3 is TGTGCCAGCAGCCCCCCCAGACCGACTAGCGGGAGGAACAATGAGCAGTTCTTC. Residues: CASSPPRPTSGRNNEQFF. V is TRBV7-9 and J is TRBJ2-1, with 13 bases that match TRBD2. The CDR3 length is 18 residues. Germline CDR1 SEHNR, CDR2 FQNEAQ (reference sequence). Losses at the gene ends were 5 bases for V and 5 bases for J; bases not matched to a gene: 12.

About this clone: The sample holds other DNA sequences that translate to the same CDR3. The CDR3 sequence: CASRAGNTEAFF. In DNA, the CDR3 is TGTGCCAGCAGAGCGGGGAACACTGAAGCTTTCTTT. The V gene is TRBV25-1, the J gene TRBJ1-1, with D uncertain. CDR1 is MGHDK and CDR2 is SYGVNS in the germline V gene. There are 12 residues in the CDR3. V was clipped by 6 bases and J by 1 base, with 6 bases between them.

This clone was seen a single time. The chain uses TRBV15 and TRBJ1-1, with TRBD1 as a possible D gene (5 bases). With 0 bases removed from V and 2 bases from J, the gap between germline ends came to 13 bases. Per germline, CDR1 LNHNV and CDR2 YYDKDF (reference sequence). This CDR3 contains 16 residues. CDR3: CATSRDSGGLNTEAFF. As DNA, the CDR3 is TGTGCCACCAGCAGAGATTCGGGGGGACTTAACACTGAAGCTTTCTTT.

V gene TRBV28 combines with J gene TRBJ1-2, with TRBD1 matching over 8 bases. From germline, CDR1 is MDHEN and CDR2 SYDVKM. This CDR3 contains 13 residues. With 4 bases clipped from V and 9 bases from J, the junction kept 7 bases outside the gene matches. CDR3 coding DNA: TGTGCCAGCAGTTGGACAGGGCGGGCGAGCTACACCTTC. It encodes CASSWTGRASYTF.

This chain links TRBV5-1 with TRBJ2-7; D not resolved. CDR3 size: 14 residues. Germline loops: CDR1 SGHRS, CDR2 YFSETQ. Trimming removed 3 bases from V and 2 bases from J, with 12 bases in between. Here the CDR3 DNA reads TGCGCCAGCAGCTCCAATACCTATACCTACGAGCAGTACTTC. Translation gives CASSSNTYTYEQYF.

As concerns this clone: The same CDR3 arises from other DNA sequences in this sample as well. This chain joins TRBV5-4 and TRBJ1-2; tentative D call: TRBD1 (5 bases). This CDR3 contains 13 residues. From germline, CDR1 is SGHNT and CDR2 YYREEE (reference sequence). Deletions cut 2 bases from V and 1 base from J, with 6 bases between. CDR3 nucleotides: TGTGCCAGCAGCTTTGGGGGTAACTATGGCTACACCTTC. Translating it yields CASSFGGNYGYTF. Full variable domain (rest looked up from reference TRBV5-4 and TRBJ1-2): ETGVTQSPTHLIKTRGQQVTLRCSSQSGHNTVSWYQQALGQGPQFIFQYYREEENGRGNFPPRFSGLQFPNYSSELNVNALELDDSALYLCASSFGGNYGYTFGSGTRLTVV.

The chain joins TRBV4-1 to TRBJ2-2; 9 bases line up with TRBD2. CDR1 is MGHRA and CDR2 is YSYEKL in the germline V gene. Trimming at V came to 1 base and at J to 6 bases, leaving 9 bases not matched to a gene. The CDR3 covers 17 residues. CDR3 DNA: TGCGCCAGCAGCCAAGCGCGGCTAGCGGGACCACCCGGGGAGCTGTTTTTT. Translating gives CASSQARLAGPPGELFF.